Here is one T cell receptor (beta chain) with its context. This record comes from a study of blood T cell repertoires in COVID-19. Whole-study context: The United States, Italy and Spain were the sources of the acute and convalescent COVID-19 samples. PBMCs, B-cell-depleted T cells, or T cells provided the cDNA or gDNA that made up the material.

Enrollment of patients from Seattle took place during active infection, with longitudinal follow-up. Germline V CDR1 and CDR2: SGHRS, YFSETQ. The germline V and J ends were trimmed by 0 bases and 4 bases, with 4 bases remaining between them. The length of the CDR3 is 12 residues. Per the original methods: Cell counts per sample came from amplifying reference gene primers. Sequencing used immunoSEQ multiplex PCR; TCRdb keeps in-frame clones, though not all of them. Clonal size and the V and J genes are those of that table, whereas D and trimming came from the DNA. The sample lists 60,000 to 65,000 clones; 72% were seen once.

The chain uses TRBV5-1 and TRBJ2-5; D ambiguous. Sequencing used peripheral blood. The source is a woman in her 70s with COVID-19, enrolled during active disease. CDR3 in DNA: TGCGCCAGCAGCTTGGCGGGAGAGACCCAGTACTTC. It specifies CASSLAGETQYF.